Listed below are T cell receptor beta chains from one sample, sequenced in a study of human T cells and chemical hapten exposure. One entry per CDR3 protein results from TCRdb running MiXCR on the RACE reads. The sample records fewer than 50,000 distinct CDR3 sequences, 3% to 4.5% being singletons. The sample taken for sequencing was whole blood. These receptors came from a human donor in good health. Some clones in this sample may be carry-over from other donors' samples. CDR3s include the opening cysteine and the closing phenylalanine or tryptophan. The D gene is left open where the match is weak. Expanded clones are given a class, and other clones once, few, many or no size at all.

many,.,TRBV5-1,TRBJ1-2,TGCGCCAGCAGCTTAACAGGGCCCATTAACTATGGCTACACCTTC,CASSLTGPINYGYTF
many,.,TRBV4-1,TRBJ2-7,TGCGCCAGCAGCCAAGTAACTCAGAAACCCTACGAGCAGTACTTC,CASSQVTQKPYEQYF
many,.,TRBV27,TRBJ1-5,TGTGCCAGCAGTTTGATTAGCAATCAGCCCCAGCATTTT,CASSLISNQPQHF
many,.,TRBV25-1,TRBJ2-1,TGTGCCAGCAGTGAATTCCCCAGAGACCCAACCCATGAGCAGTTCTTC,CASSEFPRDPTHEQFF
few,TRBD2,TRBV6-5,TRBJ2-7,TGTGCCAGCAGTTACTCGGCTAGCGGTCTGTGGTACGAGCAGTACTTC,CASSYSASGLWYEQYF
many,.,TRBV9,TRBJ2-7,TGTGCCAGCAGCGAAGCAGGGGGGGCTAGCCCCTACGAGCAGTACTTC,CASSEAGGASPYEQYF
many,.,TRBV28,TRBJ2-7,TGTGCCAGCAGCTCCGGGACCGCGTCCTACGAGCAGTACTTC,CASSSGTASYEQYF
few,TRBD1,TRBV5-1,TRBJ1-5,TGCGCCAGCAGCTTCGGACAGGGGGATCAGCCCCAGCATTTT,CASSFGQGDQPQHF
.,.,TRBV29-1,TRBJ1-4,TGCAGCGTCCAGACAACCGCTAATGAAAAACTGTTTTTT,CSVQTTANEKLFF
many,TRBD2,TRBV20-1,TRBJ2-1,TGCAGTGCAAACCCGGGACTACACAATGAGCAGTTCTTC,CSANPGLHNEQFF
few,TRBD2,TRBV10-3,TRBJ2-7,TGTGCCATCAGTCCGGGGGGGGGGGAGCAGTACTTC,CAISPGGGEQYF
few,.,TRBV30,TRBJ2-7,TGTGCCTGGTCACCCTGGGACCTCTACGAGCAGTACTTC,CAWSPWDLYEQYF
many,TRBD1,TRBV20-1,TRBJ2-5,TGCAGTGCTAACACCGGGACAGTGGTTGGAAAAGAGACCCAGTACTTC,CSANTGTVVGKETQYF
many,.,TRBV4-1,TRBJ2-2,TGCGCCAGCAGCCCAATTTTCGGAGGTCGGGGCACCGGGGAGCTGTTTTTT,CASSPIFGGRGTGELFF
medium-sized,TRBD2,TRBV29-1,TRBJ2-5,TGCAGCGTTGGGACTAGCGGGAGCGAAGAGACCCAGTACTTC,CSVGTSGSEETQYF
many,.,TRBV5-4,TRBJ2-3,TGTGCCAGCAGCGCATGGAGCACAGATACGCAGTATTTT,CASSAWSTDTQYF
many,TRBD1,TRBV7-2,TRBJ2-1,TGTGCCAGCAGCCCCCTGACAGGGAACTACAATGAGCAGTTCTTC,CASSPLTGNYNEQFF